What follows are 22 T cell receptor beta chains derived from one specimen sequenced in a study of blood T cell repertoires in COVID-19 (TCRdb year 2020). Library preparation employed the immunoSEQ multiplex PCR assay. The source is immuneACCESS, and TCRdb retained only in-frame sequences with V and J called. Part of the clones is not carried over; for the studies checked, unresolved V genes explain less than half of this, and the remainder is unexplained. This sample gives about 24,000 clones in total; roughly 86% of them show up just once. Together, the top ten hold about 5.5% of the sample. The sequencing input was peripheral blood. These receptors were taken from a man over 45 with active COVID-19.

The J gene is TRBJ1-4, the V gene TRBV6-6; 7 bases fit TRBD1. The CDR3 runs to 14 residues. The V gene's germline CDR1 is MNHNY and CDR2 SVGAGI (reference sequence). Trimming took 5 bases from V and 5 from J; bases not matched to a gene: 5. CDR3 sequence (DNA): TGTGCCAGCAGTAGGACAGGCCTGAATGAAAAACTGTTTTTT. This gives the protein CASSRTGLNEKLFF.

V usage is TRBV28 and J usage is TRBJ2-1; 8 nucleotides match TRBD1. This CDR3 has 14 amino acids. CDR1 and CDR2 from the germline V gene are MDHEN and SYDVKM. The junction had 8 bases not matched to a gene; V was cut back by 5 bases and J by 8 bases. In DNA form, the CDR3 reads TGTGCCAGCAGTATCGGACAGGGTGGATATGAGCAGTTCTTC. Protein sequence: CASSIGQGGYEQFF.

The chain employs TRBV2 and TRBJ2-1; D gene ambiguous. In germline, CDR1 is SNHLY, CDR2 FYNNEI. This CDR3 has 14 residues. Trimming stripped 6 bases from V and 0 bases from J, with 9 bases between. CDR3 protein: CASRQLTSYNEQFF. The CDR3 DNA sequence: TGTGCCAGCAGACAGCTTACCTCCTACAATGAGCAGTTCTTC. The full variable domain, its missing parts supplied by reference TRBV2 and TRBJ2-1, is EPEVTQTPSHQVTQMGQEVILRCVPISNHLYFYWYRQILGQKVEFLVSFYNNEISEKSEIFDDQFSVERPDGSNFTLKIRSTKLEDSAMYFCASRQLTSYNEQFFGPGTRLTVL.

This clone was found a few times. The CDR3 spells CASSEWTGGTRQNEQFF. CDR3 in DNA: TGTGCCAGCAGTGAATGGACAGGGGGCACAAGACAAAATGAGCAGTTCTTC. V is TRBV6-1 and J is TRBJ2-1; 11 bases align to TRBD1. V shed 2 bases and J 7 bases; nucleotides not matched to a gene: 10. CDR1 MNHNS and CDR2 SASEGT come from the germline V gene. The CDR3 extends over 17 amino acids.

As DNA, the CDR3 is TGTGCCAGCAGCAAAGTCCGGGGAGGGACGCAGTATTTT. Translated: CASSKVRGGTQYF. The chain employs TRBV28 and TRBJ2-3; TRBD2 matches at 7 bases. The V gene's germline CDR1 is MDHEN and CDR2 SYDVKM. The CDR3 runs to 13 residues. V dropped 6 bases and J dropped 9; count of bases not matched to a gene: 9.

The J gene is TRBJ1-5, the V gene TRBV19; D uncertain. The CDR3 is made up of 13 amino acids. Germline V gene lookup returns CDR1 LNHDA and CDR2 SQIVND (reference sequence). Trimming took off 6 bases at V and 6 bases at J, with 12 bases between the two ends. CDR3: CASSPVFFQPQHF. The CDR3 DNA follows: TGTGCCAGTAGCCCCGTTTTCTTTCAGCCCCAGCATTTT.

This clone has a single count. This chain links TRBV4-1 with TRBJ1-2; D uncertain. The CDR3 runs to 14 residues. V gave up 4 bases and J gave up 4 bases, with 13 bases separating them. Germline CDR1 is MGHRA and CDR2 is YSYEKL. In DNA form, the CDR3 reads TGCGCCAGCAGCCGCAACGGGGTTCTCTATGGCTACACCTTC. This gives the protein CASSRNGVLYGYTF.

CDR3: CASSPENQGGSYEQYF. CDR3 nucleotides: TGTGCCAGCTCACCAGAAAACCAGGGAGGATCCTACGAGCAGTACTTC. The gene calls are TRBV18 and TRBJ2-7; tentative D call: TRBD2 (6 bases). The CDR3 contains 16 residues. Trimming removed 2 bases at V and 1 base at J, with 15 bases between. The germline V gene has CDR1 KGHSH and CDR2 LQKENI.

The chain links TRBV10-3 to TRBJ2-7; D uncertain. V dropped 10 bases and J dropped 0 bases, with 16 bases sitting between them. CDR3 size: 14 residues. Germline CDR1 and CDR2: ENHRY and SYGVKD. CDR3 in amino acids: CATWSTSTSYEQYF. The CDR3 DNA reads TGTGCCACTTGGTCGACATCAACCTCCTACGAGCAGTACTTC.

The chain carries TRBV11-3 and TRBJ2-7, with D possibly being TRBD2 (6 bases). The length of the CDR3 is 12 residues. Trimming removed 5 bases at V and 3 bases at J, with 8 bases between. Looked up from germline, CDR1 is SGHNT and CDR2 is YENEEA. The CDR3 nucleotides are TGTGCCAGCAGCCGGCGGGGCTACGAGCAGTACTTC. Translation gives CASSRRGYEQYF.

J is TRBJ2-1 and V is TRBV27, with 8 bases fitting TRBD1. V was clipped by 0 bases and J by 7 bases; unmatched bases: 2. There are 14 residues in the CDR3. Germline V gene sequence: CDR1 MNHEY, CDR2 SMNVEV (reference sequence). Written as DNA, the CDR3 is TGTGCCAGCAGTTTATCGACAGGGGAGAATGAGCAGTTCTTC. Translated: CASSLSTGENEQFF.

The table lists this clone with a few counts. V gene TRBV10-2 combines with J gene TRBJ2-1; D remains unclear. The germline V gene encodes CDR1 WSHSY and CDR2 SAAADI. There are 11 residues in the CDR3. V was clipped by 3 bases and J by 8 bases, with 5 bases between them. CDR3 bases: TGCGCCAGCAGTGATTCGGATGAGCAGTTCTTC. Its protein product is CASSDSDEQFF.

V and J are TRBV6-6 and TRBJ2-1, with 12 bases aligning to TRBD2. CDR1 and CDR2 (germline): MNHNY, SVGAGI (reference sequence). With V trimmed by 2 bases and J by 6 bases, 2 bases remained unmatched. This CDR3 region has 15 residues. CDR3 bases: TGTGCCAGCAGTTACCTACTAGCGGGGGGCAATGAGCAGTTCTTC. This encodes CASSYLLAGGNEQFF.

The chain couples TRBV7-8 to TRBJ2-3; the D gene is possibly TRBD2 (5 bases). CDR3 length: 15 amino acids. Between the trimmed V and J ends, which lost 5 bases and 3 bases, there was a span of 15 bases. Looked up from germline, CDR1 is SGHVS and CDR2 is FQNEAQ. CDR3 protein: CASSVGGLRTDTQYF. The CDR3 DNA sequence: TGTGCCAGCAGCGTAGGCGGACTGAGGACAGATACGCAGTATTTT.

V is TRBV11-3 and J is TRBJ1-4; D may be TRBD1 (5 bases). CDR1 is SGHNT, CDR2 YENEEA, per germline. Trimming removed 1 base at V and 8 bases at J, with 14 bases between. The CDR3 is 15 residues long. DNA for the CDR3: TGTGCCAGCAGCTTAGCGCCAGGGAGGGGCGAAAAACTGTTTTTT. It translates to CASSLAPGRGEKLFF.

The CDR3 DNA is TGTGCCAGCTCACCATTTGGTAGGACAGGGGACACTGAAGCTTTCTTT. Residues: CASSPFGRTGDTEAFF. The chain uses TRBV18 and TRBJ1-1; the match to TRBD1 covers 9 bases. In germline, CDR1 is KGHSH, CDR2 LQKENI. CDR3 length equals 16 residues. V was clipped by 2 bases and J by 3 bases; unmatched bases: 7.

The chain employs TRBV20-1 and TRBJ1-1, with 7 bases aligning to TRBD1. This CDR3 is built from 14 residues. V shed 3 bases, J shed 1 base, and the junction held 5 bases outside the gene matches. Germline V gene data show CDR1 as DFQATT and CDR2 as SNEGSKA (reference sequence). The CDR3 loop is CSASLDRRNTEAFF. In nucleotides, the CDR3 is TGCAGTGCTAGTTTGGACAGGAGGAACACTGAAGCTTTCTTT.

The CDR3 DNA reads TGTGCCAGCTCACCACCGAGAGGGCAAAACCAATTCGGTGAGCAGTTCTTC. Translation gives CASSPPRGQNQFGEQFF. The V call is TRBV18, the J call TRBJ2-1, with D possibly being TRBD2 (5 bases). V lost 0 bases, J lost 9 bases, and 21 bases lay in between. The CDR3 contains 17 residues. Germline CDR1 and CDR2: KGHSH and LQKENI.

This chain connects TRBV4-3 to TRBJ2-1; TRBD1 aligns across 8 bases. After removal of 0 bases from V and 7 bases from J, the junction contained 11 bases not matched to a gene. Germline V gene sequence: CDR1 LGHNA, CDR2 YSLEER. There are 17 residues in the CDR3. Here the CDR3 DNA reads TGCGCCAGCAGCCAAGATTTACGGCTCCAGGGGGCGAATGAGCAGTTCTTC. Translating it yields CASSQDLRLQGANEQFF.

J is TRBJ1-3 and V is TRBV27, with no clear D. Germline V gene data show CDR1 as MNHEY and CDR2 as SMNVEV (reference sequence). The CDR3 runs 15 residues. V lost 6 bases and J lost 0, with 12 bases in between. The CDR3 region is CASSHDLSSGNTIYF. The CDR3 DNA sequence: TGTGCCAGCAGCCATGACTTAAGCTCTGGAAACACCATATATTTT.

The chain couples TRBV15 to TRBJ1-6; possibly TRBD1 for D (5 bases). The CDR3 extends over 16 amino acids. From germline, CDR1 is LNHNV and CDR2 YYDKDF (reference sequence). Trimming shortened V by 0 bases and J by 7 bases, and 13 bases separated the two germline ends. This CDR3 is CATSRDGLAGNSPLHF. Written as DNA, the CDR3 is TGTGCCACCAGCAGAGATGGGTTGGCAGGGAATTCACCCCTCCACTTT.

The CDR3, as DNA: TGTGCCTGGGGGGAAGGTGGAGCTCAAGAGACCCAGTACTTC. This gives the protein CAWGEGGAQETQYF. V is TRBV30 and J is TRBJ2-5, with D unclear. V lost 5 bases and J 2 bases, leaving 15 bases between the germline ends. This CDR3 is built from 14 residues. Germline CDR1 GTSNPN, CDR2 SVGIG (reference sequence).